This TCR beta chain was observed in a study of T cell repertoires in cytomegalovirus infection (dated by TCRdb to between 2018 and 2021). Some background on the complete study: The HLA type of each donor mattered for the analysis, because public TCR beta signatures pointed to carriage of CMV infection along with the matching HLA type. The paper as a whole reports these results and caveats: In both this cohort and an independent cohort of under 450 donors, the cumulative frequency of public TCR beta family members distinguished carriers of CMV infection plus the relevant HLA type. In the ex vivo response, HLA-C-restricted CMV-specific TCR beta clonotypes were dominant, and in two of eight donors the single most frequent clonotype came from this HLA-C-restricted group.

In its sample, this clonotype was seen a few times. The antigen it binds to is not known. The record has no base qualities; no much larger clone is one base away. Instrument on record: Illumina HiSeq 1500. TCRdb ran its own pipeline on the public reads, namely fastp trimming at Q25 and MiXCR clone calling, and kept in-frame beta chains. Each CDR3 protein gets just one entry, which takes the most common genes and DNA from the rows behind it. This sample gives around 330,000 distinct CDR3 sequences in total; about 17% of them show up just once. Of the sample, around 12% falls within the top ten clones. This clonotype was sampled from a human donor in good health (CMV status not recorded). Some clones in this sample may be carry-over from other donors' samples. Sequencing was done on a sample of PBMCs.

In nucleotide form, the sequence is TGCGCCAGCAGCCAAGTTGCTAGCGGGGGGACTAGCACAGATACGCAGTATTTT. Its translation is CASSQVASGGTSTDTQYF. The V and J segments used are TRBV4-1 and TRBJ2-3, and 11 bases in between align with TRBD2. Via the germline V gene, CDR1 is MGHRA and CDR2 YSYEKL. From its cysteine to its phenylalanine, the CDR3 spans 18 amino acids. Only the CDR3 region is kept as DNA, spanning 54 bases read in frame from base 1. After removal of 1 base from V and 0 bases from J, the junction retains 6 bases not matched to a gene.